The T cell receptor beta chain under discussion was sequenced for a study of T cell changes during pregnancy in multiple sclerosis. V trimming: 4 bases; J trimming: 1 base; junction bases outside the gene matches: 5. There are 15 residues in the CDR3. Germline V gives CDR1 SGHDT, CDR2 YYEEEE. Method: immunoSEQ multiplex PCR; TCRdb's copy keeps in-frame clones and lacks some. The table shows approximately 61,000 clones, with around 90% occurring only once. This specimen consisted of peripheral blood, obtained in the first trimester of pregnancy. The chain has TRBV5-6 and TRBJ1-5, with 7 bases identical to TRBD1. This clonotype was obtained from a female donor with multiple sclerosis, enrolled in a pregnancy study. The CDR3, as DNA: TGTGCCAGCAGCACCAGGGGGACGAGCAATCAGCCCCAGCATTTT. Protein sequence: CASSTRGTSNQPQHF.